This TCR beta chain originates from a study of blood T cell repertoires in COVID-19 (dated by TCRdb to about 2020). Background on the whole study: Collaborator samples came from the United States, Italy and Spain and covered acute and convalescent phases of COVID-19. The prospective study material was composed of cDNA or gDNA derived from T cells, B-cell-depleted T cells, or PBMCs. Subjects who had been exposed to COVID-19, were actively infected with it, or had recovered from it provided the deeply sampled blood TCRbeta repertoires that made up the dataset. The repertoires were released in a freely available public database intended as a resource for research on the immune response to SARS-CoV-2. Samples came from the ongoing ImmuneRACE study (first 160 participants) plus 1,254 subjects from 6 global collaborators. A de-identified subject ID, COVID-19 status, age in years and sex were almost always included in the sample metadata. HLA class I and class II types, where available, came from metadata supplied by the sample provider rather than from assay-based typing.

The research as a whole found: The quantity of clinical and demographic metadata differed by source and by participant and was supplied without curation.

Turning to this clone: There is no known antigen for this receptor. No clone much larger than this one lies a single base away; base qualities are absent.

TCRbeta CDR3 regions were amplified from genomic DNA using the immunoSEQ Assay, a bias-controlled multiplex PCR. In the source study's methods: The number of nucleated cells in each sample was estimated from the amplification of reference gene primers within the assay. Sequence reads were collapsed and filtered to measure the absolute abundance of every unique TCRbeta CDR3 rearrangement. For each sample, productive Simpson clonality was calculated as the square root of Simpson's diversity index over productive rearrangements. What TCRdb holds here is the immuneACCESS table cut down to in-frame rearrangements. Part of the clones is not present; checked against another copy, under half of the missing clones reflect an unresolved V gene, and the others are unexplained. V and J calls and clone size are those listed in that table; D and trimming were worked out from the DNA. The sample table holds around 190,000 clones, of which about nine tenths were seen once. Together, the top ten hold less than 25% of the sample.

Whole blood was collected in K2EDTA tubes by collaborating institutions according to the institutions' own protocols. For TCRbeta analysis, collaborator samples were shipped as frozen whole blood, as isolated PBMCs, or as DNA extracted from either sample type. V loses 7 bases of germline sequence and J loses 7 bases, and the interval between the two ends is 16 bases. The CDR3 runs 13 residues from the cysteine to the phenylalanine. Only CDR3 DNA is held: 39 bases, read in frame from base 1. The germline V gene supplies CDR1 MDHEN and CDR2 SYDVKM. The clonotype was recovered from a man between 65 and 85 years old with active or convalescent COVID-19. The rearrangement joined TRBV28 to TRBJ1-1; perhaps TRBD1 is the D gene, with 6 bases matching. The sequenced sample consisted of peripheral blood. The CDR3 reads CASNLGTHLEAFF. The sequenced DNA is TGTGCCAGCAACCTCGGGACACACCTTGAAGCTTTCTTT.